The clone carrying this T cell receptor beta chain was recorded a few times. The target antigen is unknown. Original data processing: Clinicopathological groups of papillary thyroid cancer showed CDR3 differences that were used to build a distant-metastasis classifier. TCRdb re-called clones via MiXCR from the PCR reads. What appears here as the V and J calls and clone size reflects TCRdb's work, not the paper's. The sample holds around 24,000 clones; approximately 21% are singletons and the top ten take 10% to 15%. This sample is part of a study of metastatic and nonmetastatic thyroid tumors. In the study overall: Repertoires from blood and tumor or nodule tissue of malignant and benign thyroid patients were compared. General observations from the study: It was reported that TCR beta diversity was significantly higher in malignant thyroid tumors than benign nodules, in blood and tumor.

All patients were treatment-naive before thyroid surgery. The length of the CDR3 is 13 residues. V dropped 3 bases and J dropped 7; count of bases not matched to a gene: 1. The germline V gene encodes CDR1 LNHDA and CDR2 SQIVND (reference sequence). The receptor's source is a male donor with papillary thyroid cancer or a benign thyroid nodule (not recorded which). Some clones in this sample may be carry-over from other donors' samples. This chain connects TRBV19 to TRBJ2-2; 8 bases map to TRBD2. The sequenced sample consisted of blood. The CDR3 here is CASSMGTSGELFF. Written as DNA, the CDR3 is TGTGCCAGTAGTATGGGGACTAGCGGGGAGCTGTTTTTT.